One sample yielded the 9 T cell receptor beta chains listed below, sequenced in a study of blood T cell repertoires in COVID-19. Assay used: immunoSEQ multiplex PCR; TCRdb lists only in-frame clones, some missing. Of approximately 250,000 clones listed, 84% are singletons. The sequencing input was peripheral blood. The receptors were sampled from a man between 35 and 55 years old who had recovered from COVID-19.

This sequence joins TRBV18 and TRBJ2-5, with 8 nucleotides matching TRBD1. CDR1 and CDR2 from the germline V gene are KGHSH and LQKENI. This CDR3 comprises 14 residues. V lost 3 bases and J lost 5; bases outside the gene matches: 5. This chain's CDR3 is CASSPTGEWETQYF. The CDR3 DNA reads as TGTGCCAGCTCACCGACAGGGGAGTGGGAGACCCAGTACTTC.

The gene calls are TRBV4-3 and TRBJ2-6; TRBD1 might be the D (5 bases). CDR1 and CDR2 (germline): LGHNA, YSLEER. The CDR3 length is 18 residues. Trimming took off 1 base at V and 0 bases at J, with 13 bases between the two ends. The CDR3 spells CASSQGQSPLSGANVLTF. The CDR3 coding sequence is TGCGCCAGCAGCCAAGGACAGTCTCCACTCTCTGGGGCCAACGTCCTGACTTTC.

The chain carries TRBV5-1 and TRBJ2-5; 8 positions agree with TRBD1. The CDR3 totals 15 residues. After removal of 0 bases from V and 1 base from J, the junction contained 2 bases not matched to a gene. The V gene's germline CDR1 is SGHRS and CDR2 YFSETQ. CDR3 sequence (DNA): TGCGCCAGCAGCTTGGGGACAGGGATCCAAGAGACCCAGTACTTC. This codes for CASSLGTGIQETQYF.

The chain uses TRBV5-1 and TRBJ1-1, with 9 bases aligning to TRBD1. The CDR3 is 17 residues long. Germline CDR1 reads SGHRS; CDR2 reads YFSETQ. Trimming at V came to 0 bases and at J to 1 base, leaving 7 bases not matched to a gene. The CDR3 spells CASSLAPTGGANTEAFF. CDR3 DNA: TGCGCCAGCAGCTTGGCTCCGACAGGGGGGGCGAACACTGAAGCTTTCTTT.

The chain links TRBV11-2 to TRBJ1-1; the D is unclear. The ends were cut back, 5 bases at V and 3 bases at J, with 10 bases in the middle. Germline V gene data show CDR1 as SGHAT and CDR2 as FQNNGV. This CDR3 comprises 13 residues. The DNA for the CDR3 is TGTGCCAGCAGCCCCGAGGGATACACTGAAGCTTTCTTT. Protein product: CASSPEGYTEAFF.

The CDR3 reads CASSNGLAGGIFANTGELFF. CDR3 bases: TGTGCCAGCAGCAATGGACTAGCGGGAGGAATATTCGCGAACACCGGGGAGCTGTTTTTT. V gene TRBV7-6 combines with J gene TRBJ2-2, with TRBD2 matching 14 bases. Germline V gene sequence: CDR1 SGHVS, CDR2 FNYEAQ. The V segment lost 5 bases and the J segment 0 bases; nucleotides outside the gene matches: 11. The CDR3 is 20 residues long.

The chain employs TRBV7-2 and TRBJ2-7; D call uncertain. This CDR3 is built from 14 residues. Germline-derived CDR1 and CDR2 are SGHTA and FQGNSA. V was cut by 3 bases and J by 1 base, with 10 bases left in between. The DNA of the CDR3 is TGTGCCAGCAGCTTCGCAGACATTTCCTACGAGCAGTACTTC. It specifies CASSFADISYEQYF.

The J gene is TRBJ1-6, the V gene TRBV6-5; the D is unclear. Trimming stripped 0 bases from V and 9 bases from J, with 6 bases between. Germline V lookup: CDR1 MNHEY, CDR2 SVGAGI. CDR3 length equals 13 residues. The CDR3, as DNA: TGTGCCAGCAGTTACTCACTGGTTTCACCCCTCCACTTT. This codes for CASSYSLVSPLHF.

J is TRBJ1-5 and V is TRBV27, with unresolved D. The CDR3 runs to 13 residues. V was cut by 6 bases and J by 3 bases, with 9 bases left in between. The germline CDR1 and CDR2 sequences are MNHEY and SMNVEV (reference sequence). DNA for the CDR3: TGTGCCAGCAGACGGAGCTACAATCAGCCCCAGCATTTT. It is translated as CASRRSYNQPQHF.